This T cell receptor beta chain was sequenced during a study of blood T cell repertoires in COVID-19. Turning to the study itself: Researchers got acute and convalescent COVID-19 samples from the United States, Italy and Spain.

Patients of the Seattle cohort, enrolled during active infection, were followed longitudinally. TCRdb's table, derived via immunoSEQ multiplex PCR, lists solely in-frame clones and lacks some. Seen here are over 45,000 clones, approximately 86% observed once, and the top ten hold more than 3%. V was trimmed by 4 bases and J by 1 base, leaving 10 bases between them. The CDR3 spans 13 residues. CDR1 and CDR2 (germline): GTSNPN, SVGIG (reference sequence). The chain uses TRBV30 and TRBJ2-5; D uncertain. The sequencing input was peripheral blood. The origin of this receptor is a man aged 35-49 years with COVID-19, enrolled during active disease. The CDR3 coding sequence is TGTGCCTGGAACCCTCACAGCCAAGAGACCCAGTACTTC. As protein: CAWNPHSQETQYF.